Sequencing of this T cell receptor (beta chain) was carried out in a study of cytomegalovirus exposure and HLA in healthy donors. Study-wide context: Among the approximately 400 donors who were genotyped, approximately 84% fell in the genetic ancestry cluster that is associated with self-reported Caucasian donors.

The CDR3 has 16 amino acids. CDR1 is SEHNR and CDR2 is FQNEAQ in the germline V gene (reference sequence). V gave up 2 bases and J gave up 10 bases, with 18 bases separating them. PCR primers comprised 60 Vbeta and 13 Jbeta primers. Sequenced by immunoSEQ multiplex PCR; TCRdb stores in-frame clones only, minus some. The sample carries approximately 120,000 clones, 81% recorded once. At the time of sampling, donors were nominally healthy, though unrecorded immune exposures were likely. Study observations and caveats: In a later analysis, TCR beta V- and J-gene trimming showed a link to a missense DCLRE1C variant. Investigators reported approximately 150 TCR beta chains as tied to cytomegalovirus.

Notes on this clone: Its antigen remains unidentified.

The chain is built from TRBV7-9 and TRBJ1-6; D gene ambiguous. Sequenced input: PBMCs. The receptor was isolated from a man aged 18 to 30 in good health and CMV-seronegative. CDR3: CASSLQAQIPSSPLHF. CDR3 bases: TGTGCCAGCAGCTTACAAGCACAGATTCCTAGCTCACCCCTCCACTTT.